Shown below are 24 T cell receptor beta chains from a single sample sequenced in a study of T cells in Graves' hyperthyroidism and ophthalmopathy. TCR beta CDR3 region amplification was performed from RNA transcripts. First-round RT-PCR targeting the TCR CDR3 was performed with the HTBI primer set. Using its own MiXCR run on the multiplex PCR reads, TCRdb lists one record per CDR3 protein. The data contain 300,000 or so distinct CDR3 sequences, 15% to 20% of them singletons. Sequencing was carried out using blood. These receptor sequences come from a woman between 50 and 59 years old with Graves' hyperthyroidism.

This clonotype has ten or more counts. This chain joins TRBV20-1 and TRBJ1-2, with TRBD1 matching over 8 bases. The CDR3 has 12 amino acids. J gave up 3 bases and V 5 bases, and 2 bases lay outside the gene matches. The V gene's germline CDR1 is DFQATT and CDR2 SNEGSKA (reference sequence). The CDR3 bases are TGCAGTGCTGAGGACAGGGACTATGGCTACACCTTC. Its protein product is CSAEDRDYGYTF.

In this sample, this clonotype turned up many times. The gene calls are TRBV2 and TRBJ2-5, with TRBD2 identical over 7 bases. Germline loops: CDR1 SNHLY, CDR2 FYNNEI. With 4 bases clipped from V and 4 bases from J, the junction kept 15 bases outside the gene matches. CDR3 length: 17 residues. The CDR3 protein is CASSGMGWGGEGETQYF. The DNA for the CDR3 is TGTGCCAGCAGTGGAATGGGCTGGGGGGGGGAAGGAGAGACCCAGTACTTC.

The genes are TRBV6-5 and TRBJ2-7; TRBD2 matches at 7 bases. There are 15 residues in the CDR3. Germline V gene lookup returns CDR1 MNHEY and CDR2 SVGAGI. J was trimmed by 4 bases and V by 2 bases; bases with no gene match: 8. The CDR3 region is CASSYPPRGVYEQYF. The CDR3 coding sequence is TGTGCCAGCAGTTACCCGCCCCGGGGGGTGTACGAGCAGTACTTC.

There are many counts of this clonotype. The chain has TRBV2 and TRBJ2-7; TRBD2 is a possible D gene (6 bases). Germline CDR1 and CDR2: SNHLY and FYNNEI. The CDR3 extends over 14 amino acids. The V end lost 8 bases, the J end lost 1 base, and 15 bases lay between the germline ends. The CDR3 coding sequence is TGTGCCAGCCAGTTGGACGGAGGGTCCTACGAGCAGTACGTC. Its translation is CASQLDGGSYEQYV.

This clonotype was observed at least ten times. This sequence joins TRBV7-9 and TRBJ2-7; 8 bases agree with TRBD1. The CDR3 has 14 residues. The germline V gene encodes CDR1 SEHNR and CDR2 FQNEAQ (reference sequence). V dropped 5 bases and J dropped 3; count of bases not matched to a gene: 6. The CDR3 DNA reads as TGTGCCAGCAGCCCACAGGGGGATTTCTACGAGCAGTACTTC. Translated: CASSPQGDFYEQYF.

The DNA of the CDR3 is TGCAGTATAGCCCCCCCGGAAAAAGGGGGGGATGAGCAGTTCTTC. Its protein product is CSIAPPEKGGDEQFF. The V and J genes are TRBV20-1 and TRBJ2-1; the D gene is possibly TRBD2 (7 bases). Germline loops: CDR1 DFQATT, CDR2 SNEGSKA (reference sequence). The V and J ends lost 8 bases and 8 bases respectively, with 25 bases between them. CDR3 length: 15 amino acids.

This clonotype was seen a handful of times. The gene calls are TRBV11-2 and TRBJ2-7; D not certain. Germline loops: CDR1 SGHAT, CDR2 FQNNGV. CDR3 length: 15 amino acids. With 0 bases removed from V and 2 bases from J, the gap between germline ends came to 11 bases. CDR3 loop: CASSLEGPVTYEQYF. The CDR3 coding sequence is TGTGCCAGCAGCTTAGAAGGGCCGGTTACCTACGAGCAGTACTTC. Full variable domain (missing parts from reference TRBV11-2 and TRBJ2-7): EAGVAQSPRYKIIEKRQSVAFWCNPISGHATLYWYQQILGQGPKLLIQFQNNGVVDDSQLPKDRFSAERLKGVDSTLKIQPAKLEDSAVYLCASSLEGPVTYEQYFGPGTRLTVT.

V is TRBV29-1 and J is TRBJ2-2; no definite D call. The CDR3 runs 14 residues. The germline V gene has CDR1 SQVTM and CDR2 ANQGSEA. Trimming left V 1 base short and J 1 base short, with 7 bases between. The CDR3 DNA is TGCAGCGTTGAAGGACGGTTGAACACCGGGGAGCTGTTTTTT. The encoded protein is CSVEGRLNTGELFF.

This clonotype was counted a few times. The J gene is TRBJ2-2, the V gene TRBV10-3; 10 bases fit TRBD1. With V trimmed by 6 bases and J by 3 bases, 4 bases remained unmatched. This CDR3 contains 15 residues. Germline V gene lookup returns CDR1 ENHRY and CDR2 SYGVKD. This CDR3 reads CAIRLGTGDTGELFF. The CDR3 bases are TGTGCCATCAGACTCGGGACAGGGGACACCGGGGAGCTGTTTTTT.

In its sample, this clonotype was seen a few times. The rearrangement uses TRBV6-1 and TRBJ1-2, with a weak D call TRBD1 (5 bases). Per the germline V gene, CDR1 is MNHNS and CDR2 is SASEGT. Trimming stripped 11 bases from V and 6 bases from J, with 19 bases between. This CDR3 comprises 13 residues. The CDR3 bases are TGTGCCGCGGACTCAGGGTTCGACAATGGCTACACCTTC. It encodes CAADSGFDNGYTF.

This clonotype has only a few counts. J is TRBJ1-5 and V is TRBV7-9; the match to TRBD1 covers 7 bases. With 5 bases clipped from V and 2 bases from J, the junction kept 3 bases outside the gene matches. The CDR3 is 14 amino acids. CDR1 and CDR2 (germline): SEHNR, FQNEAQ (reference sequence). The CDR3: CASSQQGRNQPQHF. The CDR3 nucleotides are TGTGCCAGCAGCCAACAGGGGCGCAATCAGCCCCAGCATTTT.

This clonotype was detected many times. The chain joins TRBV11-2 to TRBJ2-7, with D unclear. CDR3 size: 13 residues. The V gene's germline CDR1 is SGHAT and CDR2 FQNNGV. V lost 0 bases, J lost 2 bases, and 5 bases lay in between. CDR3 DNA sequence: TGTGCCAGCAGCTTAGATCTTACCTACGAGCAGTACTTC. It yields the protein CASSLDLTYEQYF.

This clonotype has at least ten counts. This chain connects TRBV28 to TRBJ2-3, with 7 bases identical to TRBD2. CDR3 length: 13 amino acids. The germline CDR1 and CDR2 sequences are MDHEN and SYDVKM. V trimming: 6 bases; J trimming: 1 base; junction bases outside the gene matches: 1. In nucleotides, the CDR3 is TGTGCCAGCAGGGGGGGGGGCACAGATACGCAGTATTTT. It specifies CASRGGGTDTQYF.

This clonotype was picked up a small number of times. CDR3 coding DNA: TGTGCCAGCAGCTTAGTCACTGGCGGGAGCCTCACAGATACGCAGTATTTT. As protein: CASSLVTGGSLTDTQYF. The genes are TRBV11-2 and TRBJ2-3, with 7 bases that match TRBD2. With 1 base clipped from V and 2 bases from J, the junction kept 9 bases outside the gene matches. Germline CDR1 reads SGHAT; CDR2 reads FQNNGV. The CDR3 spans 17 residues.

In its sample, this clonotype was seen many times. The CDR3 bases are TGTGCCAGTAAAGCGGGAGGGGCAGATACGCAGTATTTT. This gives the protein CASKAGGADTQYF. The chain links TRBV12-3 or TRBV12-4 to TRBJ2-3; 10 bases line up with TRBD2. The CDR3 sequence is 13 residues long. Trimming at V came to 9 bases and at J to 4 bases, leaving 4 bases not matched to a gene.

This clonotype was observed a few times. The chain employs TRBV14 and TRBJ2-2, with 9 bases lining up with TRBD2. The length of the CDR3 is 17 residues. V trimming: 0 bases; J trimming: 5 bases; junction bases outside the gene matches: 7. Germline V gene lookup returns CDR1 SGHDN and CDR2 FVKESK. The CDR3: CASSQDRLAGLTGELFF. In nucleotides, the CDR3 is TGTGCCAGCAGCCAAGACCGGCTAGCGGGATTGACCGGGGAGCTGTTTTTT.

This clonotype was counted a few times. The chain couples TRBV29-1 to TRBJ2-5; unclear D gene. V dropped 4 bases and J dropped 4 bases, with 10 bases sitting between them. Per germline, CDR1 SQVTM and CDR2 ANQGSEA. The length of the CDR3 is 12 residues. CDR3 sequence: CSVGGPPETQYF. The CDR3 bases are TGCAGCGTTGGAGGACCCCCAGAGACCCAGTACTTC.

This rearrangement joins TRBV29-1 to TRBJ1-4; weak D call: TRBD1 (5 bases). This CDR3 comprises 15 residues. The germline gives CDR1 SQVTM, CDR2 ANQGSEA. Trimming removed 4 bases from V and 0 bases from J, with 12 bases in between. In DNA form, the CDR3 reads TGCAGCGTTGGGGTTCAGGGCGCAACTAATGAAAAACTGTTTTTT. Translation gives CSVGVQGATNEKLFF.

This clonotype was seen only a few times. V gene TRBV5-5 combines with J gene TRBJ1-2; no clear D. The germline gives CDR1 SGHKS, CDR2 YYEKEE (reference sequence). With 0 bases removed from V and 3 bases from J, the gap between germline ends came to 9 bases. CDR3 length: 14 residues. The CDR3 DNA is TGTGCCAGCAGCTTGGCGGTTAGCGACTATGGCTACACCTTC. Protein sequence: CASSLAVSDYGYTF.

This clonotype was counted only a few times. The genes are TRBV9 and TRBJ2-7, with TRBD1 matching over 11 bases. V was clipped by 4 bases and J by 2 bases; unmatched bases: 8. Germline V CDR1 and CDR2: SGDLS, YYNGEE. This CDR3 has 16 residues. This CDR3 reads CASSPGTGGQAYEQYF. The DNA for the CDR3 is TGTGCCAGCAGCCCCGGGACAGGGGGACAAGCCTACGAGCAGTACTTC.

Here the CDR3 DNA reads TGTGCCAGCAGTATGATCAGGAACACTGAAGCTTTCTTT. As protein: CASSMIRNTEAFF. The V and J genes are TRBV27 and TRBJ1-1; D remains ambiguous. V lost 5 bases and J 1 base, leaving 8 bases between the germline ends. Germline assignment: CDR1 MNHEY and CDR2 SMNVEV (reference sequence). The CDR3 totals 13 residues.

The J gene is TRBJ2-1, the V gene TRBV9; 7 nucleotides line up with TRBD2. Losses at the gene ends were 0 bases for V and 1 base for J; bases not matched to a gene: 1. The CDR3 runs 15 residues. The germline V gene has CDR1 SGDLS and CDR2 YYNGEE. DNA for the CDR3: TGTGCCAGCAGCGTAGGGGAGGGGTCCTACAATGAGCAGTTCTTC. This gives the protein CASSVGEGSYNEQFF.

This clonotype was detected ten times or more. V and J are TRBV12-3 or TRBV12-4 and TRBJ1-2; no reliable D call. The V gene lost 8 bases and the J gene lost 3 bases, with 13 bases spanning the gap. CDR3 size: 13 residues. The CDR3 nucleotides read TGTGCCAGCGGTCAGTTGAAGGACTATGGCTACACCTTC. It translates to CASGQLKDYGYTF.

The J gene is TRBJ1-4, the V gene TRBV10-2; D unclear. V dropped 3 bases and J dropped 6 bases, with 8 bases sitting between them. This CDR3 is built from 13 residues. Per germline, CDR1 WSHSY and CDR2 SAAADI. The chain's CDR3 is CASSERGDEKLFF. CDR3 nucleotide sequence: TGCGCCAGCAGTGAACGAGGTGATGAAAAACTGTTTTTT.